These 10 T cell receptor beta chains were sequenced from one sample in a study of T cells in Graves' hyperthyroidism and ophthalmopathy. The TCR beta CDR3 regions underwent amplification using RNA transcripts as the source. In the first-round RT-PCR of the TCR CDR3, the HTBI primer set was used. TCRdb processed the multiplex PCR reads anew with MiXCR; each CDR3 protein has one entry. The table records about half a million distinct CDR3 sequences, less than 25% of them present only once. The sample taken for sequencing was blood. These receptors all come from a man between 18 and 29 years old with Graves' hyperthyroidism.

J is TRBJ1-1 and V is TRBV18; tentative D call: TRBD1 (5 bases). The CDR3 extends over 14 amino acids. V lost 6 bases to trimming and J lost 5 bases, with 16 bases between them. The germline V gene encodes CDR1 KGHSH and CDR2 LQKENI. CDR3 protein: CASSLRRGETEAFF. The CDR3, as DNA: TGTGCCAGCTCCCTTCGTCGGGGGGAAACTGAAGCTTTCTTT.

This clonotype was counted many times. J is TRBJ2-4 and V is TRBV12-3 or TRBV12-4, with 7 nucleotides matching TRBD1. The CDR3 spans 16 residues. The trim removed 6 bases at V and 0 bases at J, leaving 8 bases unmatched. The CDR3 bases are TGTGCCAGCAGCCCTACAGGGGCGCTAGCCAAAAACATTCAGTACTTC. Translation: CASSPTGALAKNIQYF.

The chain carries TRBV11-1 and TRBJ2-7; possible D gene TRBD2, 7 bases. The germline V gene has CDR1 SGHAT and CDR2 FQDESV (reference sequence). Trimming left V 8 bases short and J 6 bases short, with 20 bases between. The CDR3 sequence is 14 residues long. The CDR3 nucleotides are TGTGCCAGCGGATATGCCTGGGGGGGCAGCGAGCAGTACTTC. The encoded protein is CASGYAWGGSEQYF.

The table lists this clonotype with many counts. The V and J genes are TRBV5-1 and TRBJ1-1; D call uncertain. The CDR3 length is 14 residues. Germline V lookup: CDR1 SGHRS, CDR2 YFSETQ. Trimming shortened V by 4 bases and J by 4 bases, and 14 bases separated the two germline ends. The CDR3 sequence is CASSPELEGTEAFF. The CDR3 bases are TGCGCCAGCAGCCCGGAATTGGAGGGCACTGAAGCTTTCTTT.

The table lists this clonotype with many counts. The V call is TRBV11-2, the J call TRBJ2-5; possible D gene TRBD1, 6 bases. CDR1 and CDR2 (germline): SGHAT, FQNNGV. With 3 bases removed from V and 4 bases from J, the gap between germline ends came to 9 bases. This CDR3 spans 13 amino acids. CDR3 DNA sequence: TGTGCCAGCAGCTTGGGGGCTACAGAGACCCAGTACTTC. As protein: CASSLGATETQYF.

This clonotype was recorded many times. This chain links TRBV6-6 with TRBJ1-1; D call uncertain. The V gene's germline CDR1 is MNHNY and CDR2 SVGAGI (reference sequence). The CDR3 has 16 residues. Between the trimmed V and J ends, which lost 2 bases and 1 base, there was a span of 14 bases. CDR3 nucleotides: TGTGCCAGCAGTTACCCAAGCGAGGGCGGGAACACTGAAGCTTTCTTT. Its protein product is CASSYPSEGGNTEAFF.

This chain uses TRBV5-1 with TRBJ1-3; unclear D gene. The V end lost 7 bases, the J end lost 4 bases, and 6 bases lay between the germline ends. Germline V lookup: CDR1 SGHRS, CDR2 YFSETQ. The CDR3 spans 11 residues. The CDR3 spells CASAQGNTIYF. The CDR3 bases are TGCGCCAGCGCTCAGGGAAACACCATATATTTT.

The CDR3 spells CATSDRDSGNTIYF. CDR3 nucleotide sequence: TGTGCCACCAGTGACCGAGATAGTGGAAACACCATATATTTT. The rearrangement joins TRBV24-1 to TRBJ1-3; D ambiguous. Germline V CDR1 and CDR2: KGHDR, SFDVKD. Between the trimmed V and J ends, which lost 4 bases and 3 bases, there was a span of 9 bases. The CDR3 consists of 14 residues.

This clonotype has at least ten counts. The junction does not match germline at one end; this may be a read error. This chain connects TRBV12-3 or TRBV12-4 to TRBJ1-3, with a possible D match to TRBD1 (5 bases). The CDR3 has 14 amino acids. The CDR3 region is CASSSRGSGDTIYF. DNA for the CDR3: TGTGCCAGCAGCTCAAGGGGATCTGGAGACACCATATATTTT.

This chain uses TRBV20-1 with TRBJ2-7; a weak D match, TRBD1 (5 bases). This CDR3 has 14 amino acids. V was cut by 0 bases and J by 2 bases, with 11 bases left in between. Germline V lookup: CDR1 DFQATT, CDR2 SNEGSKA (reference sequence). CDR3 protein: CSAREQEGTYEQYF. The DNA of the CDR3 is TGCAGTGCTAGAGAACAGGAAGGGACCTACGAGCAGTACTTC.